This passage covers 16 T cell receptor beta chains from one sample sequenced in a study of T-cell memory formation after mild COVID-19. TCRdb processed the 5' RACE reads anew with MiXCR; each CDR3 protein has one entry. The sample contains about 320,000 distinct CDR3 sequences, roughly an eighth of which appear only once. Sequenced material: PBMCs or a T cell subset sorted from them (not recorded which). These TCRs come from a man between 18 and 29 years old who had mild COVID-19 (a few samples of this study predate the infection). Cell type and time point are not known.

This chain joins TRBV20-1 and TRBJ2-7, with 7 bases lining up with TRBD1. Looked up from germline, CDR1 is DFQATT and CDR2 is SNEGSKA (reference sequence). V shed 0 bases, J shed 3 bases, and the junction held 5 bases outside the gene matches. The CDR3 loop spans 14 amino acids. The CDR3 here is CSARDPWDSYEQYF. For the CDR3, the DNA is TGCAGTGCTAGAGATCCGTGGGACAGCTACGAGCAGTACTTC.

At least ten counts were recorded for this clonotype. V and J are TRBV5-1 and TRBJ1-5; no reliable D call. The CDR3 covers 11 residues. Trimming took off 1 base at V and 7 bases at J, with 3 bases between the two ends. Looked up from germline, CDR1 is SGHRS and CDR2 is YFSETQ. CDR3 nucleotides: TGCGCCAGCAGCTTGAGGCAGCCCCAGCATTTT. Amino acid sequence: CASSLRQPQHF.

Ten or more counts support this clonotype. The genes are TRBV28 and TRBJ1-5, with D possibly TRBD1 on 5 matching bases. The V end lost 3 bases, the J end lost 5 bases, and 8 bases lay between the germline ends. Germline loops: CDR1 MDHEN, CDR2 SYDVKM. This CDR3 comprises 13 residues. CDR3 nucleotide sequence: TGTGCCAGCAGTTTGGCAGGGCATCAGCCCCAGCATTTT. This gives the protein CASSLAGHQPQHF.

The chain couples TRBV6-5 to TRBJ2-5; 11 nucleotides line up with TRBD2. The CDR3 sequence is 15 residues long. Trimming removed 4 bases from V and 1 base from J; junction bases left unmatched: 2. Germline V gene lookup returns CDR1 MNHEY and CDR2 SVGAGI. The CDR3 coding sequence is TGTGCCAGCAGTTGGGGACTAGCGGTCCAAGAGACCCAGTACTTC. Translated, it gives CASSWGLAVQETQYF.

This clonotype was detected many times. The CDR3 region is CATELAGDTDTQYF. CDR3 DNA: TGCGCCACAGAACTAGCGGGGGACACAGATACGCAGTATTTT. J is TRBJ2-3 and V is TRBV4-3, with 11 bases aligning to TRBD2. The germline CDR1 and CDR2 sequences are LGHNA and YSLEER. V trimming: 10 bases; J trimming: 2 bases; junction bases outside the gene matches: 5. The CDR3 consists of 14 residues.

This clonotype was detected only a few times. The chain joins TRBV6-6 to TRBJ1-1; a weak D match, TRBD1 (5 bases). The germline V gene has CDR1 MNHNY and CDR2 SVGAGI (reference sequence). V was shortened by 7 bases and J by 0 bases, with 18 bases between the two germline ends. There are 16 residues in the CDR3. Written as DNA, the CDR3 is TGTGCCAGCACCGCCGCGGGGCAATTCATGAACACTGAAGCTTTCTTT. Residues: CASTAAGQFMNTEAFF.

This clonotype was detected only a few times. The V gene is TRBV5-1, the J gene TRBJ2-3; D perhaps matches TRBD2 (7 bases). The V end was cut by 0 bases, the J end by 5 bases, with 10 bases between. Germline CDR1 SGHRS, CDR2 YFSETQ. The CDR3 is 14 residues long. The CDR3 spells CASSLDREGDTQYF. The CDR3, as DNA: TGCGCCAGCAGCTTGGACAGGGAGGGAGATACGCAGTATTTT.

This clonotype was seen a handful of times. The rearrangement links TRBV6-2 or TRBV6-3 to TRBJ2-7; D possibly uses TRBD1 or TRBD2 (5 bases each). This CDR3 spans 12 amino acids. The V and J ends lost 10 bases and 2 bases respectively, with 12 bases between them. Germline V CDR1 and CDR2: MNHEY, SVGEGT. The CDR3 DNA reads TGTGCCACCCGGGACGCCACCTACGAGCAGTACTTC. This gives the protein CATRDATYEQYF.

The chain has TRBV12-3 or TRBV12-4 and TRBJ2-3; D possibly corresponds to TRBD1 (5 bases). The CDR3 is made up of 15 amino acids. V was clipped by 6 bases and J by 5 bases, with 18 bases between them. The CDR3 reads CASSLRGRERDTQYF. The DNA of the CDR3 is TGTGCCAGCAGCCTAAGGGGCAGGGAAAGAGATACGCAGTATTTT.

The chain couples TRBV24-1 to TRBJ2-4, with no clear D. The V gene's germline CDR1 is KGHDR and CDR2 SFDVKD. This CDR3 comprises 13 residues. V lost 5 bases, J lost 5 bases, and 9 bases lay in between. The CDR3 bases are TGTGCCACCAGTGCCCGGATAGAAAACATTCAGTACTTC. This translates into CATSARIENIQYF.

The sample holds a few counts of this clonotype. The V and J genes are TRBV20-1 and TRBJ1-1, with TRBD1 as a possible D gene (5 bases). There are 13 residues in the CDR3. Trimming cost V 3 bases and J 1 base, with 9 bases left between them. Germline V CDR1 and CDR2: DFQATT, SNEGSKA (reference sequence). CDR3 residues: CSARGVENTEAFF. The CDR3 DNA follows: TGCAGTGCTAGGGGGGTGGAGAACACTGAAGCTTTCTTT.

This clonotype was seen ten or more times. The chain's CDR3 is CASSLGGTSYNEQFF. The CDR3 DNA reads as TGTGCCAGCAGCTTAGGGGGGACTAGCTACAATGAGCAGTTCTTC. The chain carries TRBV7-2 and TRBJ2-1; 8 nucleotides align to TRBD2. The V segment lost 1 base and the J segment 3 bases; nucleotides outside the gene matches: 2. The length of the CDR3 is 15 residues. Germline CDR1 reads SGHTA; CDR2 reads FQGNSA.

This clonotype came up many times. CDR3 sequence (DNA): TGCGCCAGCAGCCAAGAAACCTATCCTAGCACAGATACGCAGTATTTT. Residues: CASSQETYPSTDTQYF. The chain links TRBV4-1 to TRBJ2-3; D unresolved. CDR1 and CDR2 (germline): MGHRA, YSYEKL. The CDR3 consists of 16 residues. V was shortened by 0 bases and J by 0 bases, with 10 bases between the two germline ends.

This clonotype was observed at least ten times. V gene TRBV4-1 combines with J gene TRBJ2-3; D is possibly TRBD2 (5 bases). The V end was cut by 0 bases, the J end by 8 bases, with 9 bases between. Germline V CDR1 and CDR2: MGHRA, YSYEKL. The CDR3 runs 13 residues. CDR3: CASSQDSSGTQYF. CDR3 nucleotides: TGCGCCAGCAGCCAAGATTCCAGCGGTACGCAGTATTTT.

Worth noting for this clonotype: No DNA is shown, since the ends of the CDR3 on it are uncertain; the CDR3 is the one TCRdb lists. This chain uses TRBV21-1 with TRBJ2-4; the D call in the table, TRBD1, was not verified against the DNA. TRBV21-1 is noted as a pseudogene. The CDR3 region is 16 residues in length, termini included. The CDR3 reads CASSKVGQGTQNIQYF.

The table lists this clonotype with a few counts. This chain joins TRBV25-1 and TRBJ2-5, with 9 bases lining up with TRBD1. This CDR3 is 17 amino acids long. Trimming removed 5 bases from V and 4 bases from J; junction bases left unmatched: 14. Germline V gene data show CDR1 as MGHDK and CDR2 as SYGVNS. The CDR3 spells CASSRTGDPRSPETQYF. The DNA for the CDR3 is TGTGCCAGCAGTCGGACAGGGGACCCCAGGTCCCCAGAGACCCAGTACTTC.